This is a list of T cell receptor beta chains from one sample in a study of cytomegalovirus exposure and HLA in healthy donors. The repertoire was sequenced with immunoSEQ multiplex PCR; TCRdb's copy has only in-frame clones and lacks some. The sample comprises about 200,000 clones, around 88% of which are singletons, and roughly 1.6% rests with the top ten. What was sequenced was PBMCs. These TCRs come from a woman younger than 30 in good health and CMV-seronegative. CDR3s leave out the opening cysteine and the closing phenylalanine or tryptophan.

>TRBJ2-3|TRBV27
ASSLRILAGAWDTQY
>TRBJ1-1|TRBV5-1
ASSLGQRGTEAF
>TRBJ1-5|TRBV2
ASRKRDNGNQPQH
>TRBJ2-7|TRBV10-1
ASSRPHRAPDSYEQY
>TRBJ2-2|TRBV4-2
ASSNHAGTGGAGELF
>TRBJ2-7|TRBV5-4
ASSRMSGVKSYEQY
>TRBJ1-1|TRBV7-9
ASTAFQGNTEAF
>TRBJ2-2|TRBV10-1
ASSLGHPDTGELF
>TRBJ1-1|TRBV19
ASSIAARGPMNTEAF
>TRBJ2-7|TRBV7-8
ASSADRDEQY
>TRBJ1-6|TRBV27
ASSLERQGNHSPLH
>TRBJ1-1|TRBV7-9
ASSTGQGSVTEAF
>TRBJ1-5|TRBV15
ATSRDNYETGGRQPQH